The 24 T cell receptor beta chains given below trace back to one sample, sequenced in a study of T cell repertoires in cytomegalovirus infection. TCRdb re-analysed the reads in MiXCR, keeping a single row per CDR3 protein. The profile shows about 530,000 distinct CDR3 sequences, about 30% of them singletons. The specimen sequenced was PBMCs. The receptors shown here come from a human donor in good health (CMV status not recorded). Some clones in this sample may be carry-over from other donors' samples.

V usage is TRBV20-1 and J usage is TRBJ2-1; 11 bases line up with TRBD2. The V and J ends lost 0 bases and 8 bases, in that order; junction bases with no gene match: 9. The germline gives CDR1 DFQATT, CDR2 SNEGSKA (reference sequence). The CDR3 contains 16 residues. The CDR3 is CSARDSSGRYGDEQFF. CDR3 DNA: TGCAGTGCTAGAGATTCTAGCGGGAGGTACGGCGATGAGCAGTTCTTC.

This clonotype was seen a handful of times. V is TRBV15 and J is TRBJ2-7; TRBD2 might be the D (6 bases). Deletions cut 2 bases from V and 2 bases from J, with 16 bases between. Germline CDR1 reads LNHNV; CDR2 reads YYDKDF (reference sequence). The CDR3 consists of 16 residues. CDR3 DNA sequence: TGTGCCACCAGCAGACATGGGGGACTCGTCACCTACGAGCAGTACTTC. Translated: CATSRHGGLVTYEQYF.

This clonotype has only a few counts. The CDR3 sequence: CASSMQDRGPSGANVLTF. The CDR3 bases are TGTGCCAGTAGTATGCAGGACAGGGGACCCTCTGGGGCCAACGTCCTGACTTTC. This chain connects TRBV19 to TRBJ2-6; 9 bases align to TRBD1. V lost 3 bases and J lost 0; bases outside the gene matches: 6. The germline V gene has CDR1 LNHDA and CDR2 SQIVND (reference sequence). CDR3 length: 18 amino acids.

V and J are TRBV18 and TRBJ1-2; D gene uncertain. This CDR3 has 14 amino acids. Trimming took off 0 bases at V and 4 bases at J, with 9 bases between the two ends. CDR1 is KGHSH, CDR2 LQKENI, per germline. The DNA of the CDR3 is TGTGCCAGCTCACCACCCTCGGTTCCCTATGGCTACACCTTC. Residues: CASSPPSVPYGYTF.

This chain uses TRBV30 with TRBJ2-4; a possible D gene is TRBD1 (6 bases). V lost 3 bases, J lost 8 bases, and 14 bases lay in between. This CDR3 spans 13 amino acids. From germline, CDR1 is GTSNPN and CDR2 SVGIG (reference sequence). The chain's CDR3 is CAWSRGALDIQYF. DNA of the CDR3: TGTGCCTGGAGCAGGGGCGCCTTGGACATTCAGTACTTC. The variable domain in full, with the rest retrieved from reference TRBV30 and TRBJ2-4, is SQTIHQWPATLVQPVGSPLSLECTVEGTSNPNLYWYRQAAGRGLQLLFYSVGIGQISSEVPQNLSASRPQDRQFILSSKKLLLSDSGFYLCAWSRGALDIQYFGAGTRLSVL.

This clonotype was detected many times. The V call is TRBV7-2, the J call TRBJ2-5; no reliable D call. V was shortened by 4 bases and J by 7 bases, with 13 bases between the two germline ends. This CDR3 is built from 13 residues. Per germline, CDR1 SGHTA and CDR2 FQGNSA. CDR3 in DNA: TGTGCCAGCAGCTCCAGCTCCAGGTGGACCCAGTACTTC. This codes for CASSSSSRWTQYF.

The V call is TRBV11-2, the J call TRBJ1-2; D is unclear. The CDR3 totals 18 residues. Trimming took 5 bases from V and 0 from J, leaving 22 bases between them. In germline, CDR1 is SGHAT, CDR2 FQNNGV. The CDR3 bases are TGTGCCAGCAGCCCGACATTGCAGGCAGGCGGTTCTAACTATGGCTACACCTTC. Its translation is CASSPTLQAGGSNYGYTF.

The table lists this clonotype with many counts. V and J are TRBV7-9 and TRBJ1-2; possible D gene TRBD1, 6 bases. Germline lookup yields CDR1 SEHNR and CDR2 FQNEAQ (reference sequence). V lost 1 base, J lost 3 bases, and 12 bases lay in between. The length of the CDR3 is 15 residues. The CDR3 reads CASSLGARGDYGYTF. The CDR3 coding sequence is TGTGCCAGCAGCTTAGGTGCCAGGGGAGACTATGGCTACACCTTC.

In this sample, this clonotype turned up a few times. The chain joins TRBV10-3 to TRBJ1-1, with 7 bases fitting TRBD1. This CDR3 contains 16 residues. Germline V gene sequence: CDR1 ENHRY, CDR2 SYGVKD. V was pared by 6 bases and J by 1 base, with 11 bases of the junction left unmatched. The DNA for the CDR3 is TGTGCCATCAGGTCGGGGAGGGGACAGCCGAACACTGAAGCTTTCTTT. Translation gives CAIRSGRGQPNTEAFF.

J is TRBJ1-2 and V is TRBV5-1, with 7 positions matching TRBD1. Unmatched junction bases numbered 8, after V lost 6 bases and J lost 3 bases. Germline values: CDR1 SGHRS, CDR2 YFSETQ. The CDR3 contains 14 residues. CDR3 region: CASTPTGKDYGYTF. In nucleotides, the CDR3 is TGCGCCAGCACGCCGACAGGGAAGGACTATGGCTACACCTTC.

This clonotype was detected only a few times. V usage is TRBV7-2 and J usage is TRBJ2-1; possibly TRBD2 for D (6 bases). The CDR3 loop spans 12 amino acids. V lost 6 bases and J 14 bases, leaving 17 bases between the germline ends. Germline loops: CDR1 SGHTA, CDR2 FQGNSA. As DNA, the CDR3 is TGTGCCAGCAGTTCCGCGGGATTCCGTAAGTTCTTC. Translating it yields CASSSAGFRKFF.

This sequence joins TRBV11-2 and TRBJ2-2; D is uncertain. V was pared by 0 bases and J by 5 bases, with 7 bases between. The CDR3 loop spans 14 amino acids. CDR1 and CDR2 (germline): SGHAT, FQNNGV. The CDR3 DNA is TGTGCCAGCAGCTTAGACGTAGTAACCGGGGAGCTGTTTTTT. Translated, it gives CASSLDVVTGELFF.

The rearrangement uses TRBV7-8 and TRBJ2-7; 8 bases map to TRBD2. This CDR3 is built from 17 residues. V lost 3 bases and J lost 3; bases outside the gene matches: 13. Germline V lookup: CDR1 SGHVS, CDR2 FQNEAQ. The CDR3 loop reads CASSLTITSGRVYEQYF. The CDR3, as DNA: TGTGCCAGCAGCTTGACAATTACAAGCGGGAGAGTCTACGAGCAGTACTTC.

This clonotype was detected ten times or more. The chain couples TRBV12-3 or TRBV12-4 to TRBJ2-1; TRBD2 agrees at 8 bases. The CDR3 covers 16 residues. The J segment lost 3 bases and the V segment lost 5 bases, leaving 9 bases of the junction unmatched. As DNA, the CDR3 is TGTGCCAGCAGTCCCACCACTAGCGGTTTCTACAATGAGCAGTTCTTC. Translating gives CASSPTTSGFYNEQFF.

This clonotype was picked up many times. V and J are TRBV7-2 and TRBJ1-4; 7 bases match TRBD1. The CDR3 is made up of 17 amino acids. Looked up from germline, CDR1 is SGHTA and CDR2 is FQGNSA. V lost 2 bases and J lost 6; bases outside the gene matches: 12. The CDR3 nucleotides read TGTGCCAGCAGCTTATTCCTTATGGTCGGGACAGATGAAAAACTGTTTTTT. This gives the protein CASSLFLMVGTDEKLFF.

This clonotype was observed a few times. Written as DNA, the CDR3 is TGTGCCAGCAGGACGGGGGAGAGCTCCTACGAGCAGTACTTC. This sequence encodes CASRTGESSYEQYF. The chain employs TRBV12-3 or TRBV12-4 and TRBJ2-7; maybe TRBD2 (6 bases). The CDR3 consists of 14 residues. Trimming shortened V by 6 bases and J by 0 bases, and 12 bases separated the two germline ends.

The V gene is TRBV7-8, the J gene TRBJ2-5; TRBD1 matches at 7 bases. V trimming: 7 bases; J trimming: 5 bases; junction bases outside the gene matches: 10. Germline V lookup: CDR1 SGHVS, CDR2 FQNEAQ. This CDR3 spans 14 amino acids. CDR3 protein: CASILNRGAETQYF. In nucleotides, the CDR3 is TGTGCCAGCATCCTCAACAGGGGAGCGGAGACCCAGTACTTC.

This clonotype was detected a few times. The V and J genes are TRBV19 and TRBJ2-7; D is undetermined. V was cut by 3 bases and J by 0 bases, with 12 bases left in between. CDR1 and CDR2 (germline): LNHDA, SQIVND (reference sequence). The CDR3 has 15 amino acids. CDR3 amino acids: CASSIGDRSSYEQYF. CDR3 DNA sequence: TGTGCCAGTAGTATCGGTGACCGGAGCTCCTACGAGCAGTACTTC.

This clonotype came up a few times. V usage is TRBV19 and J usage is TRBJ2-1; TRBD2 agrees at 8 bases. This CDR3 is built from 15 residues. The V gene end was trimmed by 8 bases and the J gene end by 6 bases; junction bases not matched to a gene: 12. CDR1 is LNHDA and CDR2 is SQIVND in the germline V gene (reference sequence). CDR3 sequence: CASSMTSENLNEQFF. The CDR3 region has the DNA TGTGCCAGTTCAATGACTAGCGAGAACCTCAATGAGCAGTTCTTC. Drawing the rest from reference TRBV19 and TRBJ2-1, the complete variable domain is DGGITQSPKYLFRKEGQNVTLSCEQNLNHDAMYWYRQDPGQGLRLIYYSQIVNDFQKGDIAEGYSVSREKKESFPLTVTSAQKNPTAFYLCASSMTSENLNEQFFGPGTRLTVL.

J is TRBJ2-3 and V is TRBV7-9; D ambiguous. This CDR3 contains 12 residues. V shed 3 bases and J shed 5 bases, with 6 bases lying between them. Germline V gives CDR1 SEHNR, CDR2 FQNEAQ (reference sequence). This CDR3 is CASSFPRDTQYF. Written as DNA, the CDR3 is TGTGCCAGCAGCTTCCCCAGAGATACGCAGTATTTT.

The V and J genes are TRBV2 and TRBJ2-7, with D hard to call. V was clipped by 7 bases and J by 1 base, with 14 bases between them. The CDR3 totals 14 residues. Germline V gene sequence: CDR1 SNHLY, CDR2 FYNNEI. CDR3 DNA sequence: TGTGCCAGCAACTCCGACATATCATCCTACGAGCAGTACTTC. It specifies CASNSDISSYEQYF. The full variable domain, with the rest looked up from reference TRBV2 and TRBJ2-7, is EPEVTQTPSHQVTQMGQEVILRCVPISNHLYFYWYRQILGQKVEFLVSFYNNEISEKSEIFDDQFSVERPDGSNFTLKIRSTKLEDSAMYFCASNSDISSYEQYFGPGTRLTVT.

This clonotype was detected many times. This chain joins TRBV7-2 and TRBJ1-2; D is unclear. V was cut by 1 base and J by 0 bases, with 12 bases left in between. Germline CDR1 SGHTA, CDR2 FQGNSA. The CDR3 is 16 amino acids. In DNA form, the CDR3 reads TGTGCCAGCAGCTTAGGAGGGCAAGAAGCTAACTATGGCTACACCTTC. Protein sequence: CASSLGGQEANYGYTF.

This clonotype was found many times. The chain has TRBV7-2 and TRBJ2-1, with 8 nucleotides matching TRBD2. CDR1 SGHTA and CDR2 FQGNSA come from the germline V gene. The CDR3 sequence is 17 residues long. With 6 bases clipped from V and 0 bases from J, the junction kept 10 bases outside the gene matches. CDR3 coding DNA: TGTGCCAGCAGATCAGGGTCAGCGGGAGCCTCCTACAATGAGCAGTTCTTC. As protein: CASRSGSAGASYNEQFF. Supplemented by reference TRBV7-2 and TRBJ2-1, the full variable domain reads GAGVSQSPSNKVTEKGKDVELRCDPISGHTALYWYRQSLGQGLEFLIYFQGNSAPDKSGLPSDRFSAERTGGSVSTLTIQRTQQEDSAVYLCASRSGSAGASYNEQFFGPGTRLTVL.

In this sample, this clonotype turned up a few times. The chain combines TRBV6-1 with TRBJ2-4, with D unclear. Trimming removed 5 bases from V and 0 bases from J, with 11 bases in between. The CDR3 consists of 15 residues. CDR1 is MNHNS and CDR2 is SASEGT in the germline V gene. The CDR3 region has the DNA TGTGCCAGCAGTTCGAATTTATTAGCCAAAAACATTCAGTACTTC. Translated: CASSSNLLAKNIQYF.